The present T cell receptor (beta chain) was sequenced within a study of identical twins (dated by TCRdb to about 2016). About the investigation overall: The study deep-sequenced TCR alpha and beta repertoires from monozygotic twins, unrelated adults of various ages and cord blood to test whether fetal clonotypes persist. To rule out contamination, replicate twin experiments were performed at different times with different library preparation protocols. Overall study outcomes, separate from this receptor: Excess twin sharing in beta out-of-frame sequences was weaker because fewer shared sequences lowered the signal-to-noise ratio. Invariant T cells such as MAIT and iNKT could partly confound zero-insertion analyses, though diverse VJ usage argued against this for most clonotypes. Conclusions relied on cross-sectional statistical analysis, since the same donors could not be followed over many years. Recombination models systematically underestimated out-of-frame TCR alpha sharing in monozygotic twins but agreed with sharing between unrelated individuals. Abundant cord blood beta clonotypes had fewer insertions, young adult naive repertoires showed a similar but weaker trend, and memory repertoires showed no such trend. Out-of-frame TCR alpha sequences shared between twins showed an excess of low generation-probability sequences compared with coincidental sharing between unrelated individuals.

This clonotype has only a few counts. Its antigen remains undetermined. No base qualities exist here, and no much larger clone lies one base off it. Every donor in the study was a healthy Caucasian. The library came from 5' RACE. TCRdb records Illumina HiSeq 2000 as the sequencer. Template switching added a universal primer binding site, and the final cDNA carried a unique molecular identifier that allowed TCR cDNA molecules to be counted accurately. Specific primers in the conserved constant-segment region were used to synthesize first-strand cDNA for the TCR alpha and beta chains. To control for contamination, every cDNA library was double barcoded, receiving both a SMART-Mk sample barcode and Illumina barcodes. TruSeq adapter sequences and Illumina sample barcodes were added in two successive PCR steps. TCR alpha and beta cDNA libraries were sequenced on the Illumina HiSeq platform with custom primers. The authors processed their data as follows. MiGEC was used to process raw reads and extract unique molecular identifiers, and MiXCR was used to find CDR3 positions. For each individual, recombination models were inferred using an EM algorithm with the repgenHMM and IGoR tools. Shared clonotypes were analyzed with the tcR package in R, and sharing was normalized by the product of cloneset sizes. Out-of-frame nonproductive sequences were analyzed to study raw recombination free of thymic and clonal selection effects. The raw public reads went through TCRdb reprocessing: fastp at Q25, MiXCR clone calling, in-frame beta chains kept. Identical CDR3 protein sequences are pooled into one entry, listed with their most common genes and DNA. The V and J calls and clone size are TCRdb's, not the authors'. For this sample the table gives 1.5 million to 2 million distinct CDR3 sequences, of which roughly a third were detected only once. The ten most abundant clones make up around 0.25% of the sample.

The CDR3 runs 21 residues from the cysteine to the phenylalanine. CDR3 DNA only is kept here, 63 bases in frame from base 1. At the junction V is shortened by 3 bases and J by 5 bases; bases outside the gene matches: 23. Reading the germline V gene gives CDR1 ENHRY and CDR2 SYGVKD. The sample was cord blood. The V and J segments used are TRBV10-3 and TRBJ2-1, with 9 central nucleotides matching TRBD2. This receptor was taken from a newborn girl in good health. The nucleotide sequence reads TGTGCCATCAGTGAATCCCGGACTAGCGATTCGGGGTGGGCGAAGAACAATGAGCAGTTCTTC. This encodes CAISESRTSDSGWAKNNEQFF.